In its sample, the clone carrying this T cell receptor beta chain was seen many times. The V gene end was trimmed by 5 bases and the J gene end by 5 bases; junction bases not matched to a gene: 6. Germline CDR1 reads PRHDT; CDR2 reads FYEKMQ (reference sequence). The CDR3 loop spans 15 amino acids. These data originate in a study of blood T cell repertoires in COVID-19. Study at large: The study counted Cohort 3 donors as recovered given two negative PCRs, clearance, or symptom resolution.

Here immunoSEQ multiplex PCR was the method, and the copy in TCRdb shows in-frame clones only, minus some. This sample has 300,000 to 450,000 clones; around 87% occur once, and the top ten carry roughly 2%. The chain joins TRBV13 to TRBJ2-1, with 10 bases matching TRBD2. This receptor was obtained from a middle-aged man in a cohort exposed to, infected with or recovered from COVID-19 (not recorded which). Sequencing was done on a sample of PBMCs or T cells enriched from blood (not recorded which). CDR3 protein: CASSTGLAADNEQFF. CDR3 sequence (DNA): TGTGCCAGCAGCACAGGACTAGCGGCCGACAATGAGCAGTTCTTC.